This TCR beta chain was profiled in a study of radiation and T cells in renal cell carcinoma. Profiling relied on immunoSEQ multiplex PCR, and the TCRdb table lists in-frame clones only, not all of them. The data contain nearly 20,000 clones, 50% to 65% of them singletons. Treatment defined: 15 Gy SBRT to primary tumor, nephrectomy 4 weeks later. V gave up 4 bases and J gave up 7 bases; unmatched junction bases: 7. The CDR3 covers 16 residues. Germline-derived CDR1 and CDR2 are MNHNS and SASEGT. The TCR was taken from a woman between 65 and 79 years old with renal cell carcinoma. Source: tumor tissue, taken from a patient whose treatment included radiotherapy and nephrectomy. The chain carries TRBV6-1 and TRBJ2-3; 14 bases line up with TRBD2. CDR3 region: CASSVGLAGGDYTQYF. In DNA, the CDR3 is TGTGCCAGCAGTGTAGGACTAGCGGGGGGCGACTATACGCAGTATTTT.